These T cell receptor beta chains were read from a single sample in a study of blood T cell repertoires in COVID-19. The method was immunoSEQ multiplex PCR; TCRdb's version includes in-frame clones alone and lacks a portion of them. This sample has around 100,000 clones; around four fifths occur once, and the top ten carry more than 10%. The specimen sequenced was peripheral blood. These receptor sequences come from a human donor in a cohort sampled during active COVID-19. The CDR3 runs from the conserved cysteine through the conserved F or W. Each record gives: clone size, V gene, J gene, D gene, CDR3 DNA, CDR3 protein. D genes are given only for firm matches. Only some rows state a clone size, as once, few, many or a class for expanded clones.

NA	TRBV1	TRBJ2-7	NA	TGCACCAGCAGCCTAAGGGACACCTCCTACGAGCAGTACTTC	CTSSLRDTSYEQYF
NA	TRBV4-2	TRBJ2-5	TRBD2	TGTGCCAGCAGCCAAAAAGGGCTAGCGGGGGGCCAAGAGACCCAGTACTTC	CASSQKGLAGGQETQYF
NA	TRBV4-1	TRBJ2-2	NA	TGCGCCAGCAGGGTGGAGGGGATGAACACCGGGGAGCTGTTTTTT	CASRVEGMNTGELFF
NA	TRBV3-1/TRBV3-2	TRBJ2-1	NA	TGTGCCAGCAGCCAAGAGACCCAGACTATCGCGAGGCAGTTCTTC	CASSQETQTIARQFF
NA	TRBV12-3/TRBV12-4	TRBJ1-6	NA	TGTGCCAGCAGTTTAGCCGTTTTTTCACCCCTCCACTTT	CASSLAVFSPLHF
NA	TRBV29-1	TRBJ1-1	NA	TGCAGCGTGCAGGGTTTCACTGAAGCTTTCTTT	CSVQGFTEAFF
NA	TRBV6-6	TRBJ1-2	TRBD1	TGTGCCAGCAGGTCGACAGGGATCTATGGCTACACCTTC	CASRSTGIYGYTF
NA	TRBV4-2	TRBJ1-1	NA	TGTGCCAGCAGCCCATTAAGCCGGGTCTCGAACACTGAAGCTTTCTTT	CASSPLSRVSNTEAFF
NA	TRBV7-2	TRBJ1-1	TRBD1	TGTGCCAGCAGCTCTGGACAGGGGTACACTGAAGCTTTCTTT	CASSSGQGYTEAFF
NA	TRBV2	TRBJ1-2	TRBD1	TGTGCCAGCAGTGTCGCGACAGGGGTCCGTGGCTACACCTTC	CASSVATGVRGYTF
NA	TRBV19	TRBJ2-1	TRBD1	TGTGCCAGTAGTACCGGACAGGGGCGGAATGAGCAGTTCTTC	CASSTGQGRNEQFF
NA	TRBV27	TRBJ1-4	TRBD1	TGTGCCAGCAGTCGAAGACAGGGCTTTAATGAAAAACTGTTTTTT	CASSRRQGFNEKLFF
NA	TRBV5-8	TRBJ1-1	TRBD1	TGTGCCAGCATCCAATCAGGGGGATACACTGAAGCTTTCTTT	CASIQSGGYTEAFF
NA	TRBV4-3	TRBJ2-1	TRBD2	TGCGCCAGCAGCCAAGTTACGGGGGGGCCGCTGAATGAGCAGTTCTTC	CASSQVTGGPLNEQFF
NA	TRBV11-3	TRBJ1-2	TRBD1	TGTGCCAGCAGCCTAGGGGACAGGGATAACTATGGCTACACCTTC	CASSLGDRDNYGYTF
NA	TRBV4-1	TRBJ1-1	TRBD1	TGCGCCAGCAGCCAAGCGGGAACAGGGGGCAACACTGAAGCTTTCTTT	CASSQAGTGGNTEAFF
NA	TRBV6-1	TRBJ2-1	TRBD2	TGTGCCAGCAGTGAAGCGGGACTAGCGGGGGGAAAGCAGTTCTTC	CASSEAGLAGGKQFF
NA	TRBV12-3/TRBV12-4	TRBJ2-7	NA	TGTGCCAGCAGTTTAAGGGGCGGCTACGAGCAGTACTTC	CASSLRGGYEQYF
NA	TRBV6-2/TRBV6-3	TRBJ2-3	TRBD2	TGTGCCAGCAGTTACTCGGGCGGGAGGGGTACGCAGTATTTT	CASSYSGGRGTQYF
NA	TRBV5-4	TRBJ1-1	TRBD1	TGTGCCAGCAGCCCGACGACAGGGGGGTTCGCTGAAGCTTTCTTT	CASSPTTGGFAEAFF
few	TRBV29-1	TRBJ2-2	NA	TGCAGCGTTGAAGGACTAGTCGGTTCCGGGGAGCTGTTTTTT	CSVEGLVGSGELFF
NA	TRBV2	TRBJ2-1	NA	TGTGCCAGCAGCCGGGAGCACTACAATGAGCAGTTCTTC	CASSREHYNEQFF
once	TRBV10-3	TRBJ1-3	NA	TGTGCCATCAGTGCTGGACAAACAATCAGCTCTGGAAACACCATATATTTT	CAISAGQTISSGNTIYF
NA	TRBV5-8	TRBJ2-3	TRBD1	TGTGCCAGCAGCCGTATGCATCCAGGGGGAGATACGCAGTATTTT	CASSRMHPGGDTQYF
NA	TRBV5-6	TRBJ2-5	NA	TGTGCCAGCAGCCCCAACTTTGACTTTGCAGAGACCCAGTACTTC	CASSPNFDFAETQYF
NA	TRBV7-6	TRBJ2-5	TRBD2	TGTGCCAGCAGCCCCATAGCGGGGGCGCACGGAGAGACCCAGTACTTC	CASSPIAGAHGETQYF
NA	TRBV5-1	TRBJ2-5	TRBD2	TGCGCCAGCAGCCGCGCGGGACTAGCGGGGGACCAGTACCAAGAGACCCAGTACTTC	CASSRAGLAGDQYQETQYF
few	TRBV2	TRBJ2-1	TRBD2	TGTGCCAGCAGCCGGGGGGGCCCTGAGCAGTTCTTC	CASSRGGPEQFF
NA	TRBV5-4	TRBJ2-1	NA	TGTGCCAGCAGCTTGGTGGGGGCAGGGATGGGGAATGAGCAGTTCTTC	CASSLVGAGMGNEQFF
NA	TRBV19	TRBJ2-1	NA	TGTGCCAGTAGTCTGGGGGGTTACGGTGAGCAGTTCTTC	CASSLGGYGEQFF
NA	TRBV5-1	TRBJ1-1	NA	TGCGCCAGCAGCCTCCAGCAGGGCAGGAACACTGAAGCTTTCTTT	CASSLQQGRNTEAFF
NA	TRBV11-2	TRBJ2-1	NA	TGTGCCAGCAGCCCCCAGCGGTACAATGAGCAGTTCTTC	CASSPQRYNEQFF
NA	TRBV5-8	TRBJ2-7	TRBD1	TGTGCCAGCAGCCAGACAGGGGGCGGACTTGGCGAGCAGTACTTC	CASSQTGGGLGEQYF
NA	TRBV5-4	TRBJ2-5	TRBD2	TGTGCCAGCAGCCCCGGACTAGCGGGGGCAAAAGAGACCCAGTACTTC	CASSPGLAGAKETQYF
NA	TRBV29-1	TRBJ1-1	TRBD1	TGCAGCGTTGACAGGGGGTATACTGAAGCTTTCTTT	CSVDRGYTEAFF
NA	TRBV5-6	TRBJ1-1	NA	TGTGCCAGCATCTACGGGGGGAACACTGAAGCTTTCTTT	CASIYGGNTEAFF
NA	TRBV11-2	TRBJ1-6	TRBD1	TGTGCCAGCAGCCGACAGGGTTCACCCCTCCACTTT	CASSRQGSPLHF
once	TRBV7-2	TRBJ2-7	TRBD2	TGTGCCAGCAGCTTCCAGCGGGGGGGCTCGTACTTC	CASSFQRGGSYF
NA	TRBV27	TRBJ1-1	NA	TGTGCCAGCAGTTTTTCAACACCGAACACTGAAGCTTTCTTT	CASSFSTPNTEAFF
NA	TRBV5-1	TRBJ2-1	TRBD1	TGCGCCAGCAGCTGGGGGCCGGGACAGGGGGCGAATGAGCAGTTCTTC	CASSWGPGQGANEQFF
NA	TRBV9	TRBJ1-1	TRBD1	TGTGCCAGCAGCGTAGATGTGACAGGGTTCACTGAAGCTTTCTTT	CASSVDVTGFTEAFF
NA	TRBV7-6	TRBJ1-2	TRBD1	TGTGCCAGCAGCCCGGACAGGGTGGAGAACTATGGCTACACCTTC	CASSPDRVENYGYTF
NA	TRBV20-1	TRBJ2-1	TRBD2	TGCAGTGCCGGGAGGGCGAATGAGCAGTTCTTC	CSAGRANEQFF
NA	TRBV28	TRBJ2-5	NA	TGTGCCAGCAGTACCAGGGGCGCCCTGAGGGGGACCCAGTACTTC	CASSTRGALRGTQYF
NA	TRBV30	TRBJ2-7	NA	TGTGCCTGGGCCAGGGCAGTCTACGAGCAGTACTTC	CAWARAVYEQYF
NA	TRBV19	TRBJ2-7	NA	TGTGCCAGTAGTAGTATAGGGAGGCGAGGGATCTACGAGCAGTACTTC	CASSSIGRRGIYEQYF
NA	TRBV6-5	TRBJ1-1	TRBD1	TGTGCCAGCAGACAGGGGGCTCTCTTCGGCACTGAAGCTTTCTTT	CASRQGALFGTEAFF
NA	TRBV6-2/TRBV6-3	TRBJ2-3	TRBD2	TGTGCCAGCAGCTCCCTTGGGGCGGGGGGCGTCGCAGATACGCAGTATTTT	CASSSLGAGGVADTQYF
NA	TRBV7-9	TRBJ2-7	TRBD1	TGTGCCAGCAGCTCGGACAGGGATTCGGACGAGCAGTACTTC	CASSSDRDSDEQYF
NA	TRBV19	TRBJ2-7	NA	TGTGCCAGTAGTATCCCGCGGTCGTACGAGCAGTACTTC	CASSIPRSYEQYF
NA	TRBV7-2	TRBJ2-2	TRBD2	TGTGCCAGCAGCTTATTCGGGGGGGCCTCGGCCGGGGAGCTGTTTTTT	CASSLFGGASAGELFF